This TCR beta chain was found in a study of T cell responses to AZD1222 COVID-19 vaccine. Notes on this clone: As yet, its antigen is unknown.

General observations from the study: Reportedly, nearly half the spike-specific TCRs target unmutated variant regions. Spike-wide coverage was observed for vaccine-associated CD4 TCRs, with dominant responses at 160-218 and 743-854. All repertoire sampling was performed exclusively after the peak T cell response.

Second doses were pooled across both intervals (about 4 or about 12 weeks). Germline V gene data show CDR1 as SGDLS and CDR2 as YYNGEE. V was trimmed by 4 bases and J by 0 bases, leaving 20 bases between them. This CDR3 contains 18 residues. TCRdb's copy holds only in-frame clones and misses some; the assay was immunoSEQ multiplex PCR. The sample yields about 110,000 clones, 70% to 90% seen once. Specimen: peripheral blood, collected 28 days after the second AZD1222 dose. The rearrangement links TRBV9 to TRBJ1-3; perhaps TRBD1 as D (6 bases). The TCR sequence derives from an adult who received the AZD1222 COVID-19 vaccine. The CDR3 nucleotides are TGTGCCAGCAGCCTTGGCCAACCCGGGACATACTCTGGAAACACCATATATTTT. Protein product: CASSLGQPGTYSGNTIYF.